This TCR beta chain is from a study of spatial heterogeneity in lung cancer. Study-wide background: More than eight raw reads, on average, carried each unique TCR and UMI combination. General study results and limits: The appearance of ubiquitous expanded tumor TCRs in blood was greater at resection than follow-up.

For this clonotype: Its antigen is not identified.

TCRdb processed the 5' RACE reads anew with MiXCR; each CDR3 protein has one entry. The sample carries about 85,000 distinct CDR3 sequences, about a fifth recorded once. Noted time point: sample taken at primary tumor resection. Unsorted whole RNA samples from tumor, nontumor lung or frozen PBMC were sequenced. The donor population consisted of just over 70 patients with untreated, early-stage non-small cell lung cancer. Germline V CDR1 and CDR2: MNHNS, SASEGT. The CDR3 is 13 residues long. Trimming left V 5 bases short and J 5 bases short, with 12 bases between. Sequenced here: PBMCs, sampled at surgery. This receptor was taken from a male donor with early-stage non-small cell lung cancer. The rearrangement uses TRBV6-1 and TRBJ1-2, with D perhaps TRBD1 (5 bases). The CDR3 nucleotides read TGTGCCAGCAGTCTCGACAGTTTTTATGGCTACACCTTC. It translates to CASSLDSFYGYTF.